The source of this T cell receptor beta chain is a study of T cell responses to AZD1222 COVID-19 vaccine. Across the study: Pooling of second doses given at about 4 or about 12 weeks was done.

Produced via immunoSEQ multiplex PCR; TCRdb's table is partial and in-frame only. Among 100,000 to 150,000 clones listed, around 90% were seen once. A word on this clone: Its matching antigen is unknown.

The germline V gene encodes CDR1 KGHSH and CDR2 LQKENI. The CDR3 has 15 residues. The V end was cut by 3 bases, the J end by 3 bases, with 14 bases between. Notes on the study in general: Nearly half of the spike-specific TCRs reportedly recognize variant regions that carry no mutations. Mapped onto spike, vaccine-associated CD4 TCRs spanned it and were dominant at 160-218 and 743-854.

The sequencing here drew on peripheral blood, taken on day 0 of AZD1222 vaccination. The receptor was derived from an adult in good health. This chain links TRBV18 with TRBJ1-2; D gene ambiguous. The CDR3 nucleotides are TGTGCCAGCTCACCCACGGGTTTCTTGGACTATGGCTACACCTTC. Translating gives CASSPTGFLDYGYTF.